Listed below are T cell receptor beta chains from one sample, sequenced in a study of cytomegalovirus exposure and HLA in healthy donors. TCRdb's copy holds only in-frame clones and misses some; the assay was immunoSEQ multiplex PCR. There are 100,000 to 150,000 clones in the sample; just under 80% occur only once, and roughly 0.99% lies in the top ten. The sequenced sample was PBMCs. These receptor sequences come from a male donor in good health and CMV-seronegative. CDR3s include the opening cysteine and the closing phenylalanine or tryptophan. Each record gives: D gene, CDR3 length, J gene, clone size, V gene, CDR3 protein, CDR3 DNA. A D gene is named only where the DNA matches it firmly. Clone size is given for some rows only: seen once, a few or many times, or a class if the clone is expanded.

TRBD2	15	TRBJ2-3	.	TRBV19	CASSIEGGGTDTQYF	TGTGCCAGTAGTATAGAGGGGGGGGGCACAGATACGCAGTATTTT
TRBD2	13	TRBJ2-5	.	TRBV5-1	CASSLSGGETQYF	TGCGCCAGCAGCTTGAGCGGGGGGGAGACCCAGTACTTC
TRBD2	15	TRBJ2-7	.	TRBV11-2	CASSFLTGGPYEQYF	TGTGCCAGCAGCTTCTTAACGGGGGGACCCTACGAGCAGTACTTC
TRBD2	17	TRBJ2-3	.	TRBV10-3	CAISDRTSGGNTDTQYF	TGTGCCATCAGTGATCGTACTAGCGGGGGTAACACAGATACGCAGTATTTT
.	13	TRBJ2-5	.	TRBV7-6	CASIMENQETQYF	TGTGCCAGCATCATGGAGAACCAAGAGACCCAGTACTTC
.	15	TRBJ2-2	.	TRBV5-6	CASSLDTRNTGELFF	TGTGCCAGCAGCTTAGATACAAGGAACACCGGGGAGCTGTTTTTT
TRBD2	15	TRBJ2-4	.	TRBV27	CASTPWGGGRNIQYF	TGTGCCAGCACCCCTTGGGGCGGGGGGAGAAACATTCAGTACTTC
.	18	TRBJ2-1	.	TRBV7-2	CASSLVGRLGGSHSRQFF	TGTGCCAGCAGCTTAGTTGGTCGTCTGGGGGGTTCGCATTCTCGGCAGTTCTTC
.	15	TRBJ1-3	.	TRBV5-1	CASSLGPGSGNTIYF	TGCGCCAGCAGCTTGGGACCCGGGTCTGGAAACACCATATATTTT
TRBD1	13	TRBJ2-2	.	TRBV9	CASERQGSGELFF	TGTGCCAGCGAGAGACAGGGGTCCGGGGAGCTGTTTTTT
TRBD2	14	TRBJ2-1	few	TRBV6-6	CASSSLAGDNEQFF	TGTGCCAGCAGTTCCCTAGCGGGGGACAATGAGCAGTTCTTC
.	18	TRBJ2-6	few	TRBV7-8	CASSLRSKGGRGANVLTF	TGTGCCAGCAGCTTACGATCCAAGGGGGGGCGTGGGGCCAACGTCCTGACTTTC
.	15	TRBJ1-2	.	TRBV4-3	CASSQDLGTRYGYTF	TGCGCCAGCAGCCAAGATCTGGGGACAAGGTATGGCTACACCTTC
.	13	TRBJ2-5	.	TRBV11-2	CASSTTPTETQYF	TGTGCCAGCAGCACGACACCGACGGAGACCCAGTACTTC
TRBD1	14	TRBJ1-2	.	TRBV19	CASSPRDRVYGYTF	TGTGCCAGTAGTCCCCGGGACAGGGTGTATGGCTACACCTTC
.	13	TRBJ1-1	.	TRBV13	CASSFARDTEAFF	TGTGCCAGCAGCTTCGCCAGGGACACTGAAGCTTTCTTT
.	15	TRBJ2-7	.	TRBV11-2	CASSFRVDTPYEQYF	TGTGCCAGCAGCTTTAGGGTGGACACACCCTACGAGCAGTACTTC
TRBD1	14	TRBJ1-1	.	TRBV7-2	CASSFQGARTEAFF	TGTGCCAGCAGCTTTCAGGGGGCGCGAACTGAAGCTTTCTTT
TRBD1	15	TRBJ1-2	.	TRBV5-1	CASSLVRQGDYGYTF	TGCGCCAGCAGCTTGGTTCGACAGGGTGACTATGGCTACACCTTC
.	13	TRBJ1-1	.	TRBV10-3	CAISLGQNTEAFF	TGTGCCATCAGCCTAGGACAGAACACTGAAGCTTTCTTT
TRBD1	15	TRBJ2-3	.	TRBV7-3	CASSLTGQYTDTQYF	TGTGCCAGCAGCTTAACGGGACAGTACACAGATACGCAGTATTTT
TRBD1	15	TRBJ1-1	.	TRBV5-8	CASSPGDRVNTEAFF	TGTGCCAGCAGCCCCGGGGACAGGGTGAACACTGAAGCTTTCTTT
.	13	TRBJ2-3	.	TRBV2	CASSAIPRDTQYF	TGTGCCAGCAGTGCCATCCCCAGAGATACGCAGTATTTT
.	16	TRBJ1-5	.	TRBV6-5	CASSSFGQGGNQPQHF	TGTGCCAGCAGTTCTTTTGGGCAGGGCGGCAATCAGCCCCAGCATTTT
TRBD1	15	TRBJ1-2	once	TRBV2	CASSGQGGIGYGYTF	TGTGCCAGCAGTGGACAGGGCGGAATAGGCTATGGCTACACCTTC
TRBD2	16	TRBJ2-1	.	TRBV27	CASQGTSGRFYNEQFF	TGTGCCAGCCAGGGGACTAGCGGGCGATTTTACAATGAGCAGTTCTTC
.	16	TRBJ1-4	.	TRBV7-9	CASRPPRGAGDEKLFF	TGTGCCAGCAGGCCGCCCCGGGGGGCTGGTGATGAAAAACTGTTTTTT
TRBD2	16	TRBJ2-2	.	TRBV6-1	CASSEQAGGNTGELFF	TGTGCCAGCAGTGAGCAAGCGGGGGGGAACACCGGGGAGCTGTTTTTT
TRBD1	19	TRBJ1-2	.	TRBV4-1	CASSQGPRTGGSGGYGYTF	TGCGCCAGCAGCCAAGGTCCACGGACAGGGGGTTCGGGGGGCTATGGCTACACCTTC
.	15	TRBJ2-7	.	TRBV5-5	CASSLAGNSNYEQYF	TGTGCCAGCAGCTTGGCGGGAAATTCCAACTACGAGCAGTACTTC
.	14	TRBJ2-2	.	TRBV5-4	CASSFGGGDGELFF	TGTGCCAGCAGCTTTGGAGGGGGGGACGGGGAGCTGTTTTTT
TRBD1	16	TRBJ2-6	.	TRBV7-3	CASSPRQGFGANVLTF	TGTGCCAGCAGCCCACGACAGGGGTTCGGGGCCAACGTCCTGACTTTC
TRBD2	16	TRBJ2-2	.	TRBV9	CASSVGPSGGVGELFF	TGTGCCAGCAGCGTAGGTCCCAGCGGGGGGGTCGGGGAGCTGTTTTTT
TRBD1	16	TRBJ2-2	.	TRBV5-1	CASSLIQGVLTGELFF	TGCGCCAGCAGCTTGATACAGGGGGTATTAACCGGGGAGCTGTTTTTT
.	16	TRBJ2-7	.	TRBV11-3	CASSLDLGARYNEQYF	TGTGCCAGCAGCTTAGATTTGGGGGCGCGGTATAACGAGCAGTACTTC
TRBD1	19	TRBJ2-5	.	TRBV5-1	CASSWGDRGSAKYQETQYF	TGCGCCAGCAGCTGGGGGGACAGGGGATCAGCAAAGTACCAAGAGACCCAGTACTTC